These T cell receptor beta chains were read from a single sample in a study of T cell responses to AZD1222 COVID-19 vaccine. Here immunoSEQ multiplex PCR was the method, and the copy in TCRdb shows in-frame clones only, minus some. The data hold some 150,000 clones, with roughly nine tenths observed a single time. This specimen consisted of peripheral blood, obtained 28 days after the second AZD1222 dose. All receptors come from an adult who received the AZD1222 COVID-19 vaccine. Both conserved end residues are part of each CDR3. D genes are given only for firm matches. Not every row has a clone size; where given, it reads once, few, many or a size class.

J gene | D gene | clone size | V gene | CDR3 protein | CDR3 DNA
TRBJ1-2 | TRBD1 | NA | TRBV5-4 | CASSPGTGGEYGYTF | TGTGCCAGCAGCCCTGGGACAGGGGGGGAGTATGGCTACACCTTC
TRBJ2-2 | TRBD2 | NA | TRBV20-1 | CSASSYGLAEIGGELFF | TGCAGTGCTAGTTCTTACGGACTAGCGGAAATTGGCGGGGAGCTGTTTTTT
TRBJ1-1 | NA | NA | TRBV5-1 | CASSKGPNTEAFF | TGCGCCAGCAGCAAGGGGCCGAACACTGAAGCTTTCTTT
TRBJ2-3 | NA | NA | TRBV7-3 | CASSLSGLGVSDTQYF | TGTGCCAGCAGCTTAAGTGGTTTGGGGGTATCCGATACGCAGTATTTT
TRBJ1-5 | NA | NA | TRBV27 | CASSPRERSGQPQHF | TGTGCCAGCAGTCCGCGGGAGCGTTCAGGGCAGCCCCAGCATTTT
TRBJ2-1 | NA | NA | TRBV7-2 | CASSSPNRNEQFF | TGTGCCAGCAGCTCACCAAACCGGAATGAGCAGTTCTTC
TRBJ1-2 | TRBD1 | NA | TRBV9 | CASSPTPDPRGGGYTF | TGTGCCAGCAGCCCAACACCCGACCCCAGGGGGGGAGGCTACACCTTC
TRBJ1-1 | TRBD1 | NA | TRBV15 | CATSRGPPGGNIEAFF | TGTGCCACCAGCAGAGGCCCACCAGGGGGGAACATTGAAGCTTTCTTT
TRBJ1-1 | NA | NA | TRBV9 | CASSHTDTEAFF | TGTGCCAGCAGTCATACGGACACTGAAGCTTTCTTT
TRBJ2-1 | NA | NA | TRBV5-4 | CASSGGGPSYNEQFF | TGTGCCAGCAGCGGCGGGGGCCCCTCCTACAATGAGCAGTTCTTC
TRBJ2-5 | NA | NA | TRBV18 | CASSRTTTETQYF | TGTGCCAGCTCACGCACTACCACTGAGACCCAGTACTTC
TRBJ1-4 | NA | once | TRBV5-5 | CASSSSPDVDPNEKLFF | TGTGCCAGCAGCTCTTCCCCGGACGTGGACCCTAATGAAAAACTGTTTTTT
TRBJ1-2 | NA | NA | TRBV12-3/TRBV12-4 | CASGGRYNYGYTF | TGTGCCAGCGGGGGGAGGTACAACTATGGCTACACCTTC
TRBJ2-2 | NA | NA | TRBV4-1 | CASSQVLVSGELFF | TGCGCCAGCAGCCAAGTATTGGTTTCCGGGGAGCTGTTTTTT
TRBJ1-1 | NA | NA | TRBV6-5 | CASSMLRGIEAFF | TGTGCCAGCAGTATGCTCAGGGGAATAGAAGCTTTCTTT
TRBJ2-7 | NA | once | TRBV29-1 | CSVGGIEQYF | TGCAGCGTTGGTGGGATCGAGCAGTACTTC
TRBJ2-3 | NA | NA | TRBV7-8 | CASIPRGGIASSTDTQYF | TGTGCCAGCATCCCAAGGGGGGGGATAGCCTCTAGCACAGATACGCAGTATTTT
TRBJ1-5 | NA | NA | TRBV2 | CASSEAGGVQPQHF | TGTGCCAGCAGTGAAGCGGGGGGGGTTCAGCCCCAGCATTTT
TRBJ2-1 | NA | NA | TRBV28 | CASSFLALSNEQFF | TGTGCCAGCAGTTTTTTAGCGCTCTCGAATGAGCAGTTCTTC
TRBJ1-6 | NA | NA | TRBV7-9 | CASSPRQAINSPLHF | TGTGCCAGCAGCCCCCGACAGGCAATTAATTCACCCCTCCACTTT
TRBJ1-2 | NA | NA | TRBV6-5 | CASSYSSGRPLYGYTF | TGTGCCAGCAGTTACTCGTCGGGCAGGCCCTTATATGGCTACACCTTC
TRBJ1-5 | NA | NA | TRBV6-1 | CASSERDGQPQHF | TGTGCCAGCAGTGAGCGGGACGGGCAGCCCCAGCATTTT
TRBJ1-5 | NA | NA | TRBV4-2 | CASSQELRPDQPQHF | TGTGCCAGCAGCCAAGAACTCAGGCCGGATCAGCCCCAGCATTTT
TRBJ1-2 | TRBD1 | NA | TRBV5-6 | CASRSPIGGQGYGYTF | TGTGCCAGCAGGTCCCCAATTGGCGGACAGGGGTATGGCTACACCTTC
TRBJ1-1 | NA | NA | TRBV27 | CASSFFPGTEAFF | TGTGCCAGCAGTTTCTTCCCGGGCACTGAAGCTTTCTTT
TRBJ1-1 | TRBD1 | NA | TRBV5-1 | CASSPRLTGGVGEAFF | TGCGCCAGCAGCCCCAGACTGACAGGGGGAGTTGGTGAAGCTTTCTTT
TRBJ2-1 | NA | NA | TRBV18 | CASSSLNRDGEQFF | TGTGCCAGCTCCTCCCTGAACAGGGACGGTGAGCAGTTCTTC
TRBJ2-2 | TRBD1 | NA | TRBV3-1/TRBV3-2 | CASSPYRDRANTGELFF | TGTGCCAGCAGCCCCTATCGGGACAGGGCGAACACCGGGGAGCTGTTTTTT
TRBJ2-3 | TRBD1 | NA | TRBV6-5 | CASSLTGGPDTQYF | TGTGCCAGCAGCCTGACAGGGGGCCCAGATACGCAGTATTTT
TRBJ2-2 | TRBD1 | NA | TRBV7-2 | CASSFTGTGVTGELFF | TGTGCCAGCAGCTTTACCGGGACAGGGGTCACCGGGGAGCTGTTTTTT
TRBJ2-1 | TRBD1 | few | TRBV2 | CATNRDRKYNEQFF | TGTGCCACGAACCGGGACAGGAAATACAATGAGCAGTTCTTC
TRBJ1-5 | NA | NA | TRBV5-1 | CASSLMGGRNQPQHF | TGCGCCAGCAGCTTAATGGGGGGGCGCAATCAGCCCCAGCATTTT
TRBJ2-1 | TRBD1 | NA | TRBV27 | CASSQGTGIPREQFF | TGTGCCAGCAGTCAGGGGACAGGGATCCCTAGGGAGCAGTTCTTC
TRBJ1-3 | NA | few | TRBV28 | CASRTGPTSGNTIYF | TGTGCCAGCAGGACGGGACCCACCTCTGGAAACACCATATATTTT
TRBJ1-6 | NA | NA | TRBV7-6 | CASSGEGSPLHF | TGTGCCAGCAGCGGCGAGGGATCACCCCTCCACTTT
TRBJ2-2 | NA | NA | TRBV11-3 | CASSPGTGELFF | TGTGCCAGCAGCCCGGGCACCGGGGAGCTGTTTTTT
TRBJ1-4 | TRBD1 | NA | TRBV5-5 | CASSLVTGGSEKLFF | TGTGCCAGCAGCTTGGTGACAGGGGGAAGTGAAAAACTGTTTTTT
TRBJ2-5 | NA | NA | TRBV29-1 | CSVEFLGAQYF | TGCAGCGTTGAATTTTTGGGGGCCCAGTACTTC
TRBJ1-4 | TRBD1 | NA | TRBV30 | CAWSVGTGGPNEKLFF | TGTGCCTGGAGTGTAGGGACAGGGGGCCCTAATGAAAAACTGTTTTTT
TRBJ1-2 | NA | NA | TRBV5-4 | CASSSEGGGAEGYTF | TGTGCCAGCAGCTCCGAGGGGGGGGGCGCGGAGGGCTACACCTTC
TRBJ1-1 | NA | NA | TRBV6-4 | CASSDSGRGNTEAFF | TGTGCCAGCAGTGACTCCGGCAGGGGGAACACTGAAGCTTTCTTT
TRBJ1-2 | NA | NA | TRBV6-5 | CASTHGGVTNYGYTF | TGTGCCAGCACCCACGGGGGGGTCACTAACTATGGCTACACCTTC
TRBJ1-5 | NA | NA | TRBV6-2/TRBV6-3 | CASSYRDSSQPQHF | TGTGCCAGCAGTTACCGAGACAGTTCTCAGCCCCAGCATTTT
TRBJ1-2 | NA | few | TRBV2 | CASNRPGSYTF | TGTGCCAGCAATCGCCCGGGCTCCTACACCTTC
TRBJ2-7 | TRBD1 | NA | TRBV5-1 | CASSLTGTGPYEQYF | TGCGCCAGCAGCTTAACCGGGACAGGCCCCTACGAGCAGTACTTC
TRBJ2-2 | NA | NA | TRBV3-1/TRBV3-2 | CASSQLGNTGELFF | TGTGCCAGCAGCCAACTCGGGAACACCGGGGAGCTGTTTTTT
TRBJ2-3 | NA | NA | TRBV6-5 | CASSKDGFGTDTQYF | TGTGCCAGCAGTAAGGACGGGTTCGGCACAGATACGCAGTATTTT
TRBJ2-3 | TRBD2 | NA | TRBV19 | CASSPSGLAGGDTQYF | TGTGCCAGTAGTCCCTCCGGACTAGCGGGAGGGGATACGCAGTATTTT
TRBJ1-1 | NA | NA | TRBV12-3/TRBV12-4 | CASSLVVNTEAFF | TGTGCCAGCAGTTTGGTAGTGAACACTGAAGCTTTCTTT
TRBJ2-7 | TRBD1 | NA | TRBV4-1 | CASSLRTGAVSEQYF | TGCGCCAGCAGCCTGCGGACAGGGGCCGTCTCCGAGCAGTACTTC
TRBJ1-3 | NA | once | TRBV11-2 | CASSPRSYSGNTIYF | TGTGCCAGCAGCCCCCGGTCTTACTCTGGAAACACCATATATTTT
TRBJ2-1 | TRBD2 | once | TRBV18 | CASSQGEVGLNEQFF | TGTGCCAGCTCCCAAGGGGAAGTGGGACTAAATGAGCAGTTCTTC
TRBJ1-5 | NA | NA | TRBV7-9 | CASSLISPSLYSNQPQHF | TGTGCCAGCAGCTTAATTAGCCCTTCCCTTTATAGCAATCAGCCCCAGCATTTT
TRBJ1-2 | NA | NA | TRBV12-3/TRBV12-4 | CASSFEERGYTF | TGTGCCAGCAGTTTTGAGGAACGTGGCTACACCTTC
TRBJ2-7 | NA | NA | TRBV12-3/TRBV12-4 | CASSFIPYEQYF | TGTGCCAGCAGTTTTATCCCCTACGAGCAGTACTTC
TRBJ2-1 | TRBD2 | NA | TRBV28 | CASTGGSSYNEQFF | TGTGCCAGCACGGGGGGTAGCTCCTACAATGAGCAGTTCTTC